Below, 25 T cell receptor beta chains from the same sample are listed, as sequenced in a study of cytomegalovirus exposure and HLA in healthy donors. Primers: 60 Vbeta forward and 13 Jbeta reverse. The table came from immunoSEQ multiplex PCR; TCRdb's copy has only in-frame clones and leaves some out. The table shows about 140,000 clones, with roughly 80% occurring only once. The sample comprised PBMCs. The receptors derive from a man between 18 and 29 years old in good health and CMV-seropositive.

V usage is TRBV2 and J usage is TRBJ2-1; 9 nucleotides match TRBD1. The germline gives CDR1 SNHLY, CDR2 FYNNEI. This CDR3 is built from 14 residues. V lost 1 base, J lost 7 bases, and 2 bases stayed unmatched. DNA for the CDR3: TGTGCCAGCAGTGAAGGGACAGGGGCTAATGAGCAGTTCTTC. Its protein product is CASSEGTGANEQFF.

The gene calls are TRBV27 and TRBJ1-1; no firm D call. The CDR3 totals 14 residues. Trimming stripped 5 bases from V and 6 bases from J, with 16 bases between. Per the germline V gene, CDR1 is MNHEY and CDR2 is SMNVEV (reference sequence). Here the CDR3 DNA reads TGTGCCAGCAGTCTCCGTCCCGGTGGAGCTGAAGCTTTCTTT. Translating it yields CASSLRPGGAEAFF.

This clone was counted only a few times. The chain couples TRBV27 to TRBJ1-1, with 7 bases that match TRBD1. Trimming cost V 6 bases and J 0 bases; bases outside gene matches: 7. The CDR3 runs 15 residues. Germline V CDR1 and CDR2: MNHEY, SMNVEV (reference sequence). CDR3 coding DNA: TGTGCCAGCAGATACGGAGACAGGGTGAACACTGAAGCTTTCTTT. Amino acid sequence: CASRYGDRVNTEAFF.

The genes are TRBV6-5 and TRBJ2-7; TRBD2 might be the D (6 bases). This CDR3 has 14 amino acids. Trimming shortened V by 5 bases and J by 2 bases, and 13 bases separated the two germline ends. CDR1 and CDR2 from the germline V gene are MNHEY and SVGAGI. The CDR3 here is CASSKYSGTYEQYF. For the CDR3, the DNA is TGTGCCAGCAGTAAATATAGCGGTACCTACGAGCAGTACTTC.

The chain employs TRBV20-1 and TRBJ2-1; maybe TRBD2 (6 bases). This CDR3 region has 10 residues. Germline CDR1 and CDR2: DFQATT and SNEGSKA (reference sequence). Trimming shortened V by 3 bases and J by 13 bases, and 10 bases separated the two germline ends. CDR3 nucleotide sequence: TGCAGTGCTAGCCCGACTAGACAGTTCTTC. It is translated as CSASPTRQFF.

This clone was observed a handful of times. The chain uses TRBV28 and TRBJ2-5; 12 bases match TRBD2. CDR1 and CDR2 (germline): MDHEN, SYDVKM. CDR3 length equals 15 residues. V trimming: 2 bases; J trimming: 4 bases; junction bases outside the gene matches: 2. The chain's CDR3 is CASSLLAGGGETQYF. CDR3 nucleotides: TGTGCCAGCAGTTTACTAGCGGGGGGGGGAGAGACCCAGTACTTC. The full variable domain, in which reference TRBV28 and TRBJ2-5 provide the parts outside the CDR3, is DVKVTQSSRYLVKRTGEKVFLECVQDMDHENMFWYRQDPGLGLRLIYFSYDVKMKEKGDIPEGYSVSREKKERFSLILESASTNQTSMYLCASSLLAGGGETQYFGPGTRLLVL.

V gene TRBV7-9 combines with J gene TRBJ2-2; D is perhaps TRBD2 (6 bases). Germline CDR1 SEHNR, CDR2 FQNEAQ (reference sequence). The CDR3 sequence is 15 residues long. CDR3 sequence reads: CVPEGSRIGTGELFF. In nucleotides, the CDR3 is TGTGTCCCGGAGGGAAGTCGGATAGGCACCGGGGAGCTGTTTTTT.

Worth noting for this clone: Other DNA sequences within the sample encode an identical CDR3. The chain is built from TRBV7-9 and TRBJ1-5; possible D gene TRBD1, 5 bases. Germline V gene lookup returns CDR1 SEHNR and CDR2 FQNEAQ (reference sequence). The CDR3 length is 18 residues. Trimming shortened V by 2 bases and J by 4 bases, and 21 bases separated the two germline ends. The CDR3 sequence is CASSLTPRGQGGNQPQHF. CDR3 sequence (DNA): TGTGCCAGCAGCTTAACCCCCCGCGGTCAGGGCGGTAATCAGCCCCAGCATTTT. Based on the CDR3 plus reference TRBV7-9 and TRBJ1-5, the full variable domain is DTGVSQNPRHKITKRGQNVTFRCDPISEHNRLYWYRQTLGQGPEFLTYFQNEAQLEKSRLLSDRFSAERPKGSFSTLEIQRTEQGDSAMYLCASSLTPRGQGGNQPQHFGDGTRLSIL.

This clone was seen just once. The chain links TRBV14 to TRBJ2-7; D possibly corresponds to TRBD1 (6 bases). The CDR3 is made up of 14 amino acids. Between the trimmed V and J ends, which lost 3 bases and 6 bases, there was a span of 15 bases. Germline lookup yields CDR1 SGHDN and CDR2 FVKESK. CDR3 DNA sequence: TGTGCCAGCAGCCAGGGACAAAGGTATCGCGAGCAGTACTTC. Translating it yields CASSQGQRYREQYF.

The chain is built from TRBV6-6 and TRBJ2-7, with no clear D. Germline V gene sequence: CDR1 MNHNY, CDR2 SVGAGI (reference sequence). V was clipped by 2 bases and J by 4 bases, with 3 bases between them. The CDR3 covers 11 residues. The CDR3 loop is CASSYQYEQYF. The CDR3 DNA is TGTGCCAGCAGTTACCAATACGAGCAGTACTTC.

CDR3 bases: TGTGCCAGCAGCCCCCGAGCGGGTGAAACCGCAGATACGCAGTATTTT. Translated: CASSPRAGETADTQYF. The chain joins TRBV9 to TRBJ2-3; D may be TRBD2 (6 bases). This CDR3 is 16 amino acids long. The germline V and J ends were trimmed by 4 bases and 4 bases, with 19 bases remaining between them. The germline V gene has CDR1 SGDLS and CDR2 YYNGEE.

The rearrangement joins TRBV27 to TRBJ2-6; D gene uncertain. The germline V gene encodes CDR1 MNHEY and CDR2 SMNVEV (reference sequence). This CDR3 has 15 amino acids. With 4 bases removed from V and 4 bases from J, the gap between germline ends came to 11 bases. CDR3 protein: CASSSRFSGANVLTF. The CDR3, as DNA: TGTGCCAGCAGTTCCCGGTTCTCAGGGGCCAACGTCCTGACTTTC.

The CDR3 loop reads CASSTGQGIEQFF. CDR3 nucleotide sequence: TGTGCCAGTAGTACAGGACAGGGCATTGAGCAGTTCTTC. The chain employs TRBV19 and TRBJ2-1; 8 bases match TRBD1. This CDR3 spans 13 amino acids. CDR1 is LNHDA, CDR2 SQIVND, per germline (reference sequence). V trimming: 4 bases; J trimming: 9 bases; junction bases outside the gene matches: 5.

The chain is built from TRBV19 and TRBJ1-3; D ambiguous. V was trimmed by 10 bases and J by 0 bases, leaving 10 bases between them. This CDR3 comprises 13 residues. Germline CDR1 and CDR2: LNHDA and SQIVND (reference sequence). The CDR3 is CATGSISGNTIYF. Here the CDR3 DNA reads TGTGCCACAGGTTCAATCTCTGGAAACACCATATATTTT. The full variable domain, its missing parts supplied by reference TRBV19 and TRBJ1-3, is DGGITQSPKYLFRKEGQNVTLSCEQNLNHDAMYWYRQDPGQGLRLIYYSQIVNDFQKGDIAEGYSVSREKKESFPLTVTSAQKNPTAFYLCATGSISGNTIYFGEGSWLTVV.

The rearrangement links TRBV28 to TRBJ2-3, with 8 bases lining up with TRBD2. The CDR3 runs to 15 residues. CDR1 is MDHEN and CDR2 is SYDVKM in the germline V gene. V shed 11 bases, J shed 0 bases, and the junction held 10 bases outside the gene matches. CDR3 amino acids: CAAQGTSHSTDTQYF. CDR3 sequence (DNA): TGTGCCGCCCAGGGGACTAGTCATAGCACAGATACGCAGTATTTT.

The V gene is TRBV9, the J gene TRBJ1-3, with D tentatively TRBD1 (6 bases). From germline, CDR1 is SGDLS and CDR2 YYNGEE. The CDR3 extends over 15 amino acids. V lost 4 bases and J lost 4, with 15 bases in between. In DNA form, the CDR3 reads TGTGCCAGCAGCCCCGGGGGGGGGCAGGGAAACACCATATATTTT. Protein sequence: CASSPGGGQGNTIYF.

Only a few counts were recorded for this clone. V and J are TRBV27 and TRBJ1-1; D is unclear. This CDR3 region has 13 residues. The germline V and J ends were trimmed by 6 bases and 11 bases, with 19 bases remaining between them. The germline V gene encodes CDR1 MNHEY and CDR2 SMNVEV (reference sequence). The CDR3 DNA reads as TGTGCCAGCAGCCCTCGGGCGGGGAGGAAGGCTTTCTTT. This codes for CASSPRAGRKAFF.

The rearrangement links TRBV2 to TRBJ2-7; 12 positions match TRBD2. Germline lookup yields CDR1 SNHLY and CDR2 FYNNEI. There are 12 residues in the CDR3. V dropped 8 bases and J dropped 9; count of bases not matched to a gene: 5. The CDR3 loop is CASGLAGRGQYF. CDR3 in DNA: TGTGCCAGCGGACTAGCGGGGCGGGGGCAGTACTTC. Together with reference TRBV2 and TRBJ2-7, the CDR3 gives the full variable domain: EPEVTQTPSHQVTQMGQEVILRCVPISNHLYFYWYRQILGQKVEFLVSFYNNEISEKSEIFDDQFSVERPDGSNFTLKIRSTKLEDSAMYFCASGLAGRGQYFGPGTRLTVT.

This clone was seen a few times. The rearrangement links TRBV29-1 to TRBJ1-2; D unresolved. Germline assignment: CDR1 SQVTM and CDR2 ANQGSEA. The CDR3 is made up of 12 amino acids. Trimming took 7 bases from V and 4 from J, leaving 13 bases between them. The CDR3 region is CSAASAAYGYTF. Written as DNA, the CDR3 is TGCAGCGCTGCCTCCGCGGCCTATGGCTACACCTTC.

The chain joins TRBV28 to TRBJ1-2, with D unresolved. Germline CDR1 is MDHEN and CDR2 is SYDVKM. V was trimmed by 7 bases and J by 4 bases, leaving 10 bases between them. The CDR3 spans 12 residues. The CDR3 is CASNELRYGYTF. The CDR3 nucleotides are TGTGCCAGCAACGAGTTACGCTATGGCTACACCTTC.

This clone has a handful of counts. The chain couples TRBV5-8 to TRBJ1-1; D remains unclear. The ends were cut back, 1 base at V and 6 bases at J, with 7 bases in the middle. This CDR3 comprises 12 residues. Germline loops: CDR1 SGHTS, CDR2 YDEGEE. The CDR3 is CASSLRHPEAFF. DNA of the CDR3: TGTGCCAGCAGCTTGCGACACCCTGAAGCTTTCTTT.

V and J are TRBV9 and TRBJ2-3, with 7 bases fitting TRBD1. The CDR3 has 16 residues. Germline trimming cut 3 bases from V and 1 base from J; bases unmatched to any gene: 8. CDR1 is SGDLS and CDR2 is YYNGEE in the germline V gene. The CDR3 sequence: CASSEHRDRRTDTQYF. DNA of the CDR3: TGTGCCAGCAGCGAACACCGGGACAGACGCACAGATACGCAGTATTTT. The complete variable domain, with remaining parts taken from reference TRBV9 and TRBJ2-3, reads DSGVTQTPKHLITATGQRVTLRCSPRSGDLSVYWYQQSLDQGLQFLIQYYNGEERAKGNILERFSAQQFPDLHSELNLSSLELGDSALYFCASSEHRDRRTDTQYFGPGTRLTVL.

The J gene is TRBJ2-2, the V gene TRBV28; D ambiguous. Germline V gene data show CDR1 as MDHEN and CDR2 as SYDVKM. The CDR3 runs to 15 residues. The ends were cut back, 6 bases at V and 4 bases at J, with 15 bases in the middle. As DNA, the CDR3 is TGTGCCAGCAGCGGTGAGGTAGGCCGCACCGGGGAGCTGTTTTTT. Amino acid sequence: CASSGEVGRTGELFF.

This chain links TRBV5-1 with TRBJ2-5; 10 nucleotides agree with TRBD2. CDR3 length: 16 residues. Germline V lookup: CDR1 SGHRS, CDR2 YFSETQ. J gave up 1 base and V 3 bases, and 6 bases lay outside the gene matches. The CDR3 loop reads CASSSPLAGIQETQYF. The CDR3 DNA sequence: TGCGCCAGCAGCTCCCCACTAGCGGGGATCCAAGAGACCCAGTACTTC.

A remark on this clone: At one boundary the junction diverges from the germline segment, which might be a read error. This chain joins TRBV5-1 and TRBJ2-3; 8 nucleotides line up with TRBD1. There are 16 residues in the CDR3. Germline loops: CDR1 SGHRS, CDR2 YFSETQ. The CDR3 sequence is CASSLGQAVSTDTQYF. The CDR3, as DNA: TGCGCCAGCAGTTTGGGACAGGCTGTAAGCACAGATACGCAGTATTTT.